These 3 T cell receptor beta chains share one sample of origin, sequenced in a study of OX40 agonist ivuxolimab in advanced cancers. The data were produced by immunoSEQ multiplex PCR, yet TCRdb's version contains in-frame clones alone and is incomplete. The sample includes around 67,000 clones, about 88% of them seen just once. The sample consisted of CD4+ or CD8+ T cells sorted from blood, taken in a trial of the OX40 agonist ivuxolimab. The receptors originated from an adult with an advanced solid tumor such as melanoma, head and neck, liver or kidney cancer.

V usage is TRBV7-8 and J usage is TRBJ2-7; a weak D match, TRBD1 (6 bases). The V gene lost 2 bases and the J gene lost 5 bases, with 13 bases spanning the gap. Per the germline V gene, CDR1 is SGHVS and CDR2 is FQNEAQ. CDR3 length equals 14 residues. Written as DNA, the CDR3 is TGTGCCAGCAGCTTACAGGGGCTTCGGAACGAGCAGTACTTC. Amino acids: CASSLQGLRNEQYF.

The chain combines TRBV11-3 with TRBJ2-5; 7 positions agree with TRBD2. Trimming removed 4 bases from V and 5 bases from J; junction bases left unmatched: 4. Germline values: CDR1 SGHNT, CDR2 YENEEA. The CDR3 sequence is 13 residues long. The CDR3 reads CASSSGGRETQYF. CDR3 DNA sequence: TGTGCCAGCAGCTCGGGGGGTCGGGAGACCCAGTACTTC.

The chain carries TRBV4-1 and TRBJ2-7; 8 nucleotides align to TRBD2. This CDR3 has 16 amino acids. CDR1 and CDR2 (germline): MGHRA, YSYEKL. Losses at the gene ends were 0 bases for V and 3 bases for J; bases not matched to a gene: 7. CDR3 protein: CASSQDSARGVYEQYF. For the CDR3, the DNA is TGCGCCAGCAGCCAAGATAGCGCGCGGGGGGTCTACGAGCAGTACTTC.